This is a list of T cell receptor beta chains from one sample in a study of neurological immune-mediated disorders. TCRdb re-analysed the 5' RACE reads in MiXCR, keeping a single row per CDR3 protein. The table records approximately 70,000 distinct CDR3 sequences, 4.8% of them present only once. The source material was PBMCs. The receptors shown here come from a woman in her 70s with multiple sclerosis. Each CDR3 is given with its conserved first and last residue. The D gene is left open where the match is weak. The listing skips clone size in some rows; elsewhere it reads once, few, many or a size class.

abundance | j_gene | v_gene | d_gene | CDR3nt | CDR3aa
many | TRBJ2-7 | TRBV20-1 | . | TGCAGTGCTAGAGATAGGTTCGGAGGGAGAGCCTACGAGCAGTACTTC | CSARDRFGGRAYEQYF
many | TRBJ2-7 | TRBV10-3 | . | TGTGCCATCAGGCAGGGAGGCGAGCAGTACTTC | CAIRQGGEQYF
many | TRBJ1-2 | TRBV3-1 | TRBD1 | TGTGCCAGCAGCCAAAGGGACAGCTATGGCTACACCTTC | CASSQRDSYGYTF
few | TRBJ1-1 | TRBV3-1 | . | TGTGCCAGCAGCCTTGGGACAAGTGAAGCTTTCTTT | CASSLGTSEAFF
many | TRBJ2-7 | TRBV5-1 | . | TGCGCCAGCAGCAGGGGACAACTACCCTACGAGCAGTACTTC | CASSRGQLPYEQYF
many | TRBJ2-1 | TRBV20-1 | . | TGCAGTGCTAGAGATCCCACCTACAATGAGCAGTTCTTC | CSARDPTYNEQFF
many | TRBJ2-1 | TRBV27 | TRBD2 | TGTGCCAGCAGTCTTAGCGGGAGCTCCTACAATGAGCAGTTCTTC | CASSLSGSSYNEQFF
few | TRBJ2-3 | TRBV7-9 | . | TGTGCCAGCAGCTTAGCAGGGACCACAGATACGCAGTATTTT | CASSLAGTTDTQYF
many | TRBJ2-1 | TRBV11-3 | TRBD2 | TGTGCCAGCAGCCCATCGCTAGCGGGAGGTTTGAATGAGCAGTTCTTC | CASSPSLAGGLNEQFF
many | TRBJ2-5 | TRBV7-2 | . | TGTGCCAGCAGCTTAGATGGGAATTGGGGAGAGACCCAGTACTTC | CASSLDGNWGETQYF
. | TRBJ1-1 | TRBV20-1 | . | TGCAGTGCTATGCCTACTACAAGTACTGAAGCTTTCTTT | CSAMPTTSTEAFF
few | TRBJ2-7 | TRBV7-6 | . | TGTGCCAGCAGCACCACTGAAACCTCCTACGAGCAGTACTTC | CASSTTETSYEQYF
many | TRBJ2-1 | TRBV20-1 | . | TGCAGTGCTACCCCCCGTGGGCGGTCTACCTACAATGAGCAGTTCTTC | CSATPRGRSTYNEQFF
many | TRBJ1-1 | TRBV6-4 | . | TGTGCCAGCGGCCGGGGATGCACTGAAGCTTTCTTT | CASGRGCTEAFF
. | TRBJ1-1 | TRBV12-3/TRBV12-4 | . | TGTGCCAGCAAAAAACAGGGTGGCACTGAAGCTTTCTTT | CASKKQGGTEAFF
many | TRBJ1-5 | TRBV20-1 | TRBD1 | TGCAGTGCTATGGGACAGGGGAGCAATCAGCCCCAGCATTTT | CSAMGQGSNQPQHF
many | TRBJ2-2 | TRBV9 | TRBD2 | TGTGCCAGCAGCGTAGTTGAACTAGCGGGAGTGGCCGGGGAGCTGTTTTTT | CASSVVELAGVAGELFF
many | TRBJ2-7 | TRBV20-1 | . | TGCAGTGCTAGAGGGGCCGATTCCTACGAGCAGTACTTC | CSARGADSYEQYF
many | TRBJ2-1 | TRBV6-2/TRBV6-3 | TRBD2 | TGTGCCAGCAGTCCGACTAGCGGGATAGGAAATGAGCAGTTCTTC | CASSPTSGIGNEQFF
many | TRBJ2-7 | TRBV20-1 | . | TGCAGTGCTAGAGATAGAGGGGGTACCTACGAGCAGTACTTC | CSARDRGGTYEQYF
few | TRBJ1-5 | TRBV7-2 | . | TGTGCCAGCAGCGCTAGTGCGGGGGCCCCCTATCAGCCCCAGCATTTT | CASSASAGAPYQPQHF
. | TRBJ2-4 | TRBV12-3/TRBV12-4 | . | TGTGCCAGCAGTTTATGGGAGTCGGGAAACATTCAGTACTTC | CASSLWESGNIQYF
many | TRBJ2-3 | TRBV5-1 | . | TGCGCCAGCCGAACAGACGGGAGTGGCACAGATACGCAGTATTTT | CASRTDGSGTDTQYF
many | TRBJ2-3 | TRBV5-1 | TRBD2 | TGCGCCAGCAGCTTGGTCCCGATTTCGACTTCTACGGGACTAGCGGGAGTAGGTACGCAGTATTTT | CASSLVPISTSTGLAGVGTQYF
many | TRBJ1-1 | TRBV4-3 | . | TGCGCCAGCAGCCAAGATAGGCAGAATGAAGCTTTCTTT | CASSQDRQNEAFF
many | TRBJ2-3 | TRBV20-1 | . | TGCAGCGCAAGTGGGGGAGGTACGCAGTATTTT | CSASGGGTQYF
. | TRBJ2-4 | TRBV7-8 | . | TGTGCCAGCAGCTCATTCGGGGCCAAAAACATTCAGTACTTC | CASSSFGAKNIQYF
many | TRBJ1-1 | TRBV3-1 | TRBD1 | TGTGCCAGCAGCCAAGTGGGGGACAGGGTCGTCGCTGAAGCTTTCTTT | CASSQVGDRVVAEAFF
many | TRBJ2-3 | TRBV29-1 | TRBD2 | TGCAGCGCCAGGCGCACGGCGGGAGGGGGTGCTAGCACAGATACGCAGTATTTT | CSARRTAGGGASTDTQYF
many | TRBJ1-6 | TRBV4-3 | . | TGCGCCAGCAGCCGAGATGCAGGATCCAATTCACCCCTCCACTTT | CASSRDAGSNSPLHF
many | TRBJ2-1 | TRBV5-5 | TRBD2 | TGTGCCAGCAGGAACTGGGACCGCGGGGGTCTGAATGAGCAGTTCTTC | CASRNWDRGGLNEQFF
few | TRBJ2-1 | TRBV9 | . | TGTGCCAGCAGCGAGGGGGGGGGCAAGCAGTTCTTC | CASSEGGGKQFF
. | TRBJ2-5 | TRBV12-3/TRBV12-4 | . | TGTGCCAGCGGCTATTTTAGCGGCACCGAGACCCAGTACTTC | CASGYFSGTETQYF
many | TRBJ2-4 | TRBV5-1 | . | TGCGCCAGCAGCAGCCAAAACATTCAGTACTTC | CASSSQNIQYF
many | TRBJ2-1 | TRBV7-2 | . | TGTGCCAGCAGCTTCGTGAGCGGAGGGGATGAGCAGTTCTTC | CASSFVSGGDEQFF
many | TRBJ1-1 | TRBV7-6 | . | TGTGCCAGCAGCTTTGTCGGCCGCCCGGCGAATGCCGACACTGAAGCTTTCTTT | CASSFVGRPANADTEAFF
many | TRBJ2-1 | TRBV20-1 | TRBD2 | TGCAGTGCTAGAAGATCTAGCGGGAGGAACAATGAGCAGTTCTTC | CSARRSSGRNNEQFF
many | TRBJ2-5 | TRBV5-1 | TRBD2 | TGCGCCAGCAGCTACGAACTAGCGGGAGGGTCGGTGACCCAGTACTTC | CASSYELAGGSVTQYF
many | TRBJ2-1 | TRBV7-2 | TRBD2 | TGTGCCAGCAGCTCCAGAAGCGGGAGGGCGTACAATGAGCAGTTCTTC | CASSSRSGRAYNEQFF
many | TRBJ2-7 | TRBV12-3/TRBV12-4 | . | TGTGCCAGCAGACTAGCAGAAATCTACGAGCAGTACTTC | CASRLAEIYEQYF
few | TRBJ2-2 | TRBV7-8 | . | TGTGCCAGCAGCCCCCGGGAGAATCCGAACACCGGGGAGCTGTTTTTT | CASSPRENPNTGELFF
many | TRBJ1-1 | TRBV7-3 | . | TGTGCCAGCAGCCTACAACAGGGTGGGACTGAAGCTTTCTTT | CASSLQQGGTEAFF
many | TRBJ2-3 | TRBV7-2 | TRBD2 | TGTGCCAGCAGGGACCTAGCGGGAGTAGGAGATACGCAGTATTTT | CASRDLAGVGDTQYF
many | TRBJ2-3 | TRBV20-1 | . | TGCAGTGCTAGAGATCGGTGGGAGTTGACAGATACGCAGTATTTT | CSARDRWELTDTQYF
many | TRBJ1-5 | TRBV20-1 | . | TGCAGTGCTAGATATGGGGTCAATCAGCCCCAGCATTTT | CSARYGVNQPQHF
many | TRBJ1-2 | TRBV7-2 | TRBD1 | TGTGCCAGCAGCCGAGGACAGGGGGCCTATGGCTACACCTTC | CASSRGQGAYGYTF